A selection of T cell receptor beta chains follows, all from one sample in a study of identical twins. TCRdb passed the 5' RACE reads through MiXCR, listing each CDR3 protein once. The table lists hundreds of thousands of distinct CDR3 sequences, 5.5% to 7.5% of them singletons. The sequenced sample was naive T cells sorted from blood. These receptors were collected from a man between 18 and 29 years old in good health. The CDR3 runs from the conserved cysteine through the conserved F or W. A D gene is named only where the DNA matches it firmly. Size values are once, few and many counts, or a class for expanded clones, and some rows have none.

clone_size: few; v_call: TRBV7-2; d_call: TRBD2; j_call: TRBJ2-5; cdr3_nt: TGTGCCAGCAGCACCTGGGGGGGTGAGACCCAGTACTTC; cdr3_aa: CASSTWGGETQYF
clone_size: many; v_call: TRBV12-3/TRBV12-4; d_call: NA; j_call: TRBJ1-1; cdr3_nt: TGTGCCAGCAGTTTAGCAGGGCGTTCGACTGAAGCTTTCTTT; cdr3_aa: CASSLAGRSTEAFF
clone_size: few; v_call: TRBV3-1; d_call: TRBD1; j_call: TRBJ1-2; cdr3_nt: TGTGCCAGCAGCCTACTACCCAGGGGGGACTATGGCTACACCTTC; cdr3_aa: CASSLLPRGDYGYTF
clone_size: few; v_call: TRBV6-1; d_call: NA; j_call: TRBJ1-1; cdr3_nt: TGTGCCAGTCGAATCAGCCGCCAGGACACTGAAGCTTTCTTT; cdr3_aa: CASRISRQDTEAFF
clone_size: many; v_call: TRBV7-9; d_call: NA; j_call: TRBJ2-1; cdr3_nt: TGTGCCAGCAGCCCTTCTACCAGCTCCTACAATGAGCAGTTCTTC; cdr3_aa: CASSPSTSSYNEQFF
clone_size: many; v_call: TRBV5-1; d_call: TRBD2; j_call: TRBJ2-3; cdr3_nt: TGCGCCAGCAGCTCCATAGCGGGGGACACAGATACGCAGTATTTT; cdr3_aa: CASSSIAGDTDTQYF
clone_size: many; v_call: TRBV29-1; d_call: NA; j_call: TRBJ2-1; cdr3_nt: TGCAGCACCGGGCGCTCTTACAATGAGCAGTTCTTC; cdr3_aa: CSTGRSYNEQFF
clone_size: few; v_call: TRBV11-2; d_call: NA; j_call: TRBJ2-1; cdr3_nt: TGTGCCAGCAGCTTAAACCCGGGTGTCGGTGAGCAGTTCTTC; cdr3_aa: CASSLNPGVGEQFF
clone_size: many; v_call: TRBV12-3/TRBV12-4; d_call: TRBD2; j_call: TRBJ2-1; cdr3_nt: TGTGCCAGCAGTGCCGGGACTAGCGGGAGCCTGACCTACAATGAGCAGTTCTTC; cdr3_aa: CASSAGTSGSLTYNEQFF
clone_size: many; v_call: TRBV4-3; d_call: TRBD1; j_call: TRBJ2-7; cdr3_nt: TGCGCCAGCAGCCAGTGGCAGGTTGACAGGGACGAGCAGTACTTC; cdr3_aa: CASSQWQVDRDEQYF
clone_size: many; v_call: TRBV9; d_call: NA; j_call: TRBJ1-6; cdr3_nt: TGTGCCAGCAGCGTAGGAAGGAGCAATAATTCACCCCTCCACTTT; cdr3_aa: CASSVGRSNNSPLHF
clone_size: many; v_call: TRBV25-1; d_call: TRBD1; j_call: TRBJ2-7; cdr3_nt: TGTGCCAGCCTTAGAAGGGGACAGGGACGAGGGTTGTCCTACGAGCAGTACTTC; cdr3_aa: CASLRRGQGRGLSYEQYF
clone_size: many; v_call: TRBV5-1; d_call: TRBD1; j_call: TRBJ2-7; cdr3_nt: TGCGCCAGCAGCTCGACCCGGGACAGGGCCTCCTACGAGCAGTACTTC; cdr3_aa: CASSSTRDRASYEQYF
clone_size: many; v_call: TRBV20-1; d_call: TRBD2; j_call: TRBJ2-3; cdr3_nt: TGCAGTGTGCGGGGGGCAAATGCAGATACGCAGTATTTT; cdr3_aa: CSVRGANADTQYF
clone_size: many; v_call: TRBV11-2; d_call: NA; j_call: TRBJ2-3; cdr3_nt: TGTGCCAGCAGCGGCGGGCTACTCACAGATACGCAGTATTTT; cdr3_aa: CASSGGLLTDTQYF
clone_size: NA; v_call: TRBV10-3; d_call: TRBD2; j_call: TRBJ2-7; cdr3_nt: TGTGCCATCAGGGAGCGGGAGTCCTCCTACGAGCAGTACTTC; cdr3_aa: CAIRERESSYEQYF
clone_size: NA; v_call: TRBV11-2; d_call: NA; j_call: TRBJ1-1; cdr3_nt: TGTGCCAGCAGCTTAGTGACAGGTACAGCTTTCTTT; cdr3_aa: CASSLVTGTAFF
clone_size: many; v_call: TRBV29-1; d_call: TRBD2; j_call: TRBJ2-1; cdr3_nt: TGCAGCGTTGTCGGGAGGTACTACAATGAGCAGTTCTTC; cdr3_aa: CSVVGRYYNEQFF
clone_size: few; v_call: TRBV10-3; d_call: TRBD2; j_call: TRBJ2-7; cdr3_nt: TGTGCCAGCCTGGGCGGGAGTATGGGGCCCTACGAGCAGTACTTC; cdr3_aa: CASLGGSMGPYEQYF
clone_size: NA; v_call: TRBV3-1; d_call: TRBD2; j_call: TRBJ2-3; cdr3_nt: TGTGCCAGCAGCCTCGGGCCTAGCGGATATACGCAGTATTTT; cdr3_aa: CASSLGPSGYTQYF
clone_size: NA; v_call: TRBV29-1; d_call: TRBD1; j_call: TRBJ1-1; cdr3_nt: TGCAGCGACGGGACAGGGCCAAGAGGGACTGAAGCTTTCTTT; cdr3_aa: CSDGTGPRGTEAFF
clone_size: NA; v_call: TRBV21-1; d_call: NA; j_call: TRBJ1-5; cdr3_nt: TGTGCCAGCCCCAACTACCTCCAGGAGCCCCCTGGCAATCAGCCCCAGCATTTT; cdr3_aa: CASPNYLQEPPGNQPQHF
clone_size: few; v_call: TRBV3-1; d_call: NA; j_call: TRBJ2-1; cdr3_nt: TGTGCCAGCAGCCAAGAACCCCCGGCAAATGAGCAGTTCTTC; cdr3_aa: CASSQEPPANEQFF
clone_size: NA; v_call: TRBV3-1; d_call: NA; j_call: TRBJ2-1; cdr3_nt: TGTGCCAGCAGCCAAGATTGGAGTGTGGGAGCCAATGAGCAGTTCTTC; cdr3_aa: CASSQDWSVGANEQFF
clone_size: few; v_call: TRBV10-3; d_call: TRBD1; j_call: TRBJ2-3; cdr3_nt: TGTGCCATCAGTTGGACAGGTTCAGATACGCAGTATTTT; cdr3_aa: CAISWTGSDTQYF
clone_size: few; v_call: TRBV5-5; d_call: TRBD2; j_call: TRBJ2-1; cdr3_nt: TGTGCCAGCAGCTTGGGGACTAGCGGGCCCCCCTACAATGAGCAGTTCTTC; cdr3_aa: CASSLGTSGPPYNEQFF
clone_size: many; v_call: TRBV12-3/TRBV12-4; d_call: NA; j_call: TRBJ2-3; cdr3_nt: TGTGCCAGCAGGCGGACAAGGAGCACAGATACGCAGTATTTT; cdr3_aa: CASRRTRSTDTQYF